The sequence of this T cell receptor beta chain was determined in a study of cytomegalovirus exposure and HLA in healthy donors (dated by TCRdb to 2017 to 2019). Background on the whole study: An earlier analysis of some 600 of the donors reported about 300 Gb of sequence data and around 120 million unique TCR beta sequences obtained from about 179 million T cells. An early release that covered about 600 HLA-typed donors contained 250 to 350 gigabases of sequencing data and around 80 million unique TCR sequences. The genetic ancestry cluster associated with self-reported Caucasian donors included roughly 84% of the roughly 400 genotyped donors. The aim of the study was to test whether cataloging public T cell receptors could identify signatures of past pathogen exposure. The study profiled the T cell repertoires of around 700 subjects by immunosequencing and related them to cytomegalovirus serostatus. Along with the approximately 650-subject first cohort, a separate validation cohort of over a hundred different subjects was used. High-throughput TCR immunosequencing, statistical association of individual TCRs with disease status, and machine learning were combined to predict cytomegalovirus infection status. A later analysis re-examined previously published TCR beta repertoires from 500 to 700 donors and added high-resolution HLA genotyping to investigate patterns of TCR occurrence. In the later analysis, no new phenotypic data were used to find candidate immune exposures; instead, reliance was placed on TCR beta sequences and their occurrence across donors. An earlier analysis of a few hundred of the donors applied high-throughput TCR beta sequencing to assess whether each TCR beta V gene segment acted as functional or pseudogenic. Donor age, sex, ethnicity and CMV serostatus were compiled alongside the repertoire data. A later genetic analysis used genome-wide SNP genotypes for 398 of the 666 donors, treating that subset as a discovery cohort. All discovery cohort repertoires had been generated on a single sequencing platform. Class I and class II HLA loci were covered by the typing at four-digit resolution. Typing coverage varied by locus: roughly 620-640 donors for A, B, C, DRB1 and DQB1; approximately 500 for DQA1; about 570 for DPA1; 450 to 480 for DPB1. A handful of DR-DQ haplotypes were handled as single units for association and clustering because linkage in the cohort was strong. On average, around 240,000 unique TCR beta nucleotide sequences were sequenced per donor among some 430 genotyped donors of the cohort, with 15% to 20% of those sequences being non-productive. Summary of the overall study and its limitations: In vitro tests confirmed that a few of the cytomegalovirus-associated TCR beta chains recognize cytomegalovirus antigens. Linkage disequilibrium might explain the correlated functional status among segregating V segments, but an unknown experimental factor could not be ruled out. It was suggested by the authors that the approach could potentially be generalized to other disease states and immunological phenotypes. Several of the top co-occurrence clusters appeared to be linked to parvovirus B19, influenza, CMV and Epstein-Barr virus, according to a later analysis. The earlier analysis of about 600 of the donors excluded some 15 rarely observed V segments, including chromosome 9 orphons, because counts were too low. When HLA alleles, especially DR and DQ, strongly co-occurred, TCR associations were difficult to assign to individual alleles. According to a later genetic analysis, donors in an Asian-associated ancestry cluster had fewer N-insertions in productive TCRs than the roughly 700-donor mean. The study listed 164 TCR beta chains as associated with cytomegalovirus. Immune exposure information for the cohort was limited to CMV serostatus. This cohort had only TCR beta chains sequenced, and the lack of alpha or paired-chain data limited which features could be detected. In a later analysis, TCR association rates were found to vary across HLA loci, with the most associated TCRs seen for DRB1 alleles and the fewest for HLA-C alleles. The 87-base-pair reads could not distinguish some IMGT-functional V segments, including TRBV6-2 and TRBV6-3, so those segments were excluded. Broadly in line with IMGT annotations, most TCR beta V segments showed up in productive rearrangements about 87% or about 30% of the time in an earlier analysis of around 600 of the donors. A cluster of highly shared sequence variants was judged likely to represent a technical artifact of the sequencing pipeline. HLA typing was unavailable for some donors at each locus, so association tests used only the typed subset. While some public TCRs were present in many individuals, most TCR sequences turned up only very rarely across donors. A further reported finding was that TCR beta sequences accurately predicted the HLA-A and HLA-B alleles for most subjects in the first cohort. Specific HLA alleles were associated with some 15,000 TCR beta sequences at a false discovery rate of 0.05 in a later analysis. Presence/absence analyses assumed roughly uniform sequencing depth across donors, an assumption that may not hold. In a later analysis, HLA-associated TCR beta chains were found to be more clonally expanded and to have lower generation probabilities than equally common non-associated chains. Cytomegalovirus status was reported to be diagnosed by the classifier with high specificity and sensitivity in both the original and validation cohorts. According to a later analysis, most CMV-associated TCR beta chains appeared to be HLA-restricted, and the HLA associations seemed to be driven largely by CMV exposure. V-gene and J-gene trimming of TCR beta chains was associated with a missense DCLRE1C variant in a later genetic analysis, and the association was replicated in an independent cohort.

The library relied on the immunoSEQ multiplex PCR assay. For the multiplex PCR, a mixture combining 60 forward primers for TCR Vbeta segments and 13 reverse primers for TCR Jbeta segments was used. The CDR3 region of rearranged TCR beta genes was amplified from genomic DNA with a multiplex PCR assay. The Illumina HiSeq System was used to sequence the amplified TCR beta libraries as 87-base-pair reads. For the original study's pipeline: In a later analysis, approximately 74 million unique TCR beta chains were counted across the approximately 640 repertoires, and around 10 million of these chains were shared by at least two donors. Raw reads were error-corrected and collapsed into unique sequences by a nearest-neighbor algorithm in which closely related sequences were merged to remove PCR and sequencing errors. Alignment of CDR3 sequences to IMGT reference sequences was used to assign V, D and J gene segments. Each retained sequence needed at least a six-nucleotide match to both a V gene segment and a J gene segment. Rearrangements were classified as productive when the CDR3 lacked stop codons and remained in frame with V and J, and all other rearrangements were classified as non-productive. Following IMGT convention, CDR3 was defined as the stretch from the second conserved V-encoded cysteine to the conserved J-encoded phenylalanine. Sequences without an unambiguous match to a single V gene segment were excluded from the earlier analysis of about 600 of the donors. An earlier analysis of some 500 of the donors classified V segments as functional when productive rearrangements were above 56.7% and as segregating when the standard deviation between donors was above 5%. A statistical classification framework was built for diagnosing cytomegalovirus status from the catalog of TCR beta chain sequences. V and J gene assignment, in a later analysis, came from comparing TCR nucleotide sequences with IMGT/GENE-DB human TR gene sequences. Using the TCRdist pipeline, a later analysis assigned CDR3 sequences along with most-parsimonious VDJ recombination scenarios. In a later analysis, every TCR beta chain was defined by the combination of its CDR3 amino acid sequence and its V-gene family, and reads without a unique V-gene family were dropped. In a later analysis, around 600 highly shared, low-generation-probability nucleotide sequences were removed to address suspected cross-contamination and a sequencing artifact. A later analysis calculated a clonal expansion index for each public chain from normalized within-repertoire ranks of inferred template counts. A later analysis computed generation probabilities with a VDJ recombination model fitted to out-of-frame rearrangements, and checked the results against IGoR. In a later analysis, TCR-TCR, TCR-HLA and TCR-CMV co-occurrence was scored with hypergeometric tests, and a repertoire-size bias correction was applied to TCR pairs. A later analysis estimated false discovery rates by permuting HLA or CMV assignments 20 times. In a later analysis, co-occurring TCRs were grouped using DBSCAN, with TCRdist sequence similarity added in when clustering inside HLA-allele-positive subsets. Co-occurrence clustering excluded repertoires with fewer than 30,000 or more than 120,000 public chains, plus five with anomalous nucleotide sharing. Sourced from immuneACCESS, this table was stored by TCRdb with only in-frame sequences that have V and J called. A share of the clones is absent; for the studies checked, an unresolved V gene accounts for under half, and the remainder has no known explanation. That table furnishes V, J and clone size, whereas the DNA furnished D and trimming. The sample's table covers about 52,000 clones. The ten largest clones add up to 12% of the sample.

CDR1 and CDR2 were assigned from the germline V gene as SGHRS and YFSETQ. From its cysteine to its phenylalanine, the CDR3 spans 12 amino acids. The sequence is cut down to CDR3 DNA, 36 bases in frame from base 1. V was cut back by 1 base and J by 4 bases, leaving a gap of 5 bases between them. On this clone itself: Its antigen is unknown.

The cohort comprised fewer than 700 healthy bone marrow donors. At the time of sampling, every cohort member was nominally healthy, though immune exposures that went unrecorded were likely present. The donor tested CMV seropositive and was one of the 289 seropositive cohort members. A peripheral blood sample was provided by each donor, and peripheral blood mononuclear cells were used for TCR beta sequencing. Genomic DNA extraction from the blood cell samples was performed with the Qiagen DNeasy Blood Extraction Kit. The sequenced material came from PBMCs. The rearranged chain carries TRBV5-1 and TRBJ1-2; a confident D gene designation cannot be given. This receptor was identified in a woman in her sixties in good health and CMV-seropositive. The CDR3 protein is CASSLTGYGYTF. The DNA is TGCGCCAGCAGCTTGACCGGCTATGGCTACACCTTC.